The 15 T cell receptor beta chains below were found in one sample sequenced in a study of T-cell memory formation after mild COVID-19. TCRdb called the 5' RACE reads again in MiXCR, with one record for every CDR3 protein. The data show 95,000 to 120,000 distinct CDR3 sequences, roughly a sixth seen once. The specimen was PBMCs or a T cell subset sorted from them (not recorded which). All receptors come from a young man who had mild COVID-19 (a few samples of this study predate the infection). Cell type and time point are not known.

This rearrangement joins TRBV19 to TRBJ1-1; D not resolved. This CDR3 region has 13 residues. The germline gives CDR1 LNHDA, CDR2 SQIVND (reference sequence). V shed 9 bases and J shed 4 bases, with 15 bases lying between them. CDR3 bases: TGTGCCAGCCGCCTGCCTCGAGGCACTGAAGCTTTCTTT. Its protein product is CASRLPRGTEAFF.

The chain has TRBV27 and TRBJ2-7; D is perhaps TRBD1 or TRBD2 (5 bases each). V was trimmed by 5 bases and J by 1 base, leaving 12 bases between them. CDR1 and CDR2 (germline): MNHEY, SMNVEV (reference sequence). The CDR3 is made up of 14 amino acids. The CDR3 spells CASSRRGDSYEQYF. CDR3 coding DNA: TGTGCCAGCAGTCGCCGGGGCGATTCCTACGAGCAGTACTTC.

This sequence joins TRBV5-5 and TRBJ2-6; 8 bases agree with TRBD2. CDR1 is SGHKS, CDR2 YYEKEE, per germline (reference sequence). The V and J ends lost 4 bases and 0 bases, in that order; junction bases with no gene match: 12. The CDR3 is 19 amino acids. The chain's CDR3 is CASSPVGAGESSGANVLTF. The CDR3 DNA reads as TGTGCCAGCAGCCCCGTTGGAGCGGGGGAGAGCTCTGGGGCCAACGTCCTGACTTTC.

This clonotype was counted ten times or more. The chain uses TRBV7-2 and TRBJ2-2; no firm D call. V was shortened by 3 bases and J by 1 base, with 6 bases between the two germline ends. Germline CDR1 reads SGHTA; CDR2 reads FQGNSA. The CDR3 runs to 14 residues. The CDR3 region has the DNA TGTGCCAGCAGCTTCGGTCTGAACACCGGGGAGCTGTTTTTT. As protein: CASSFGLNTGELFF.

This clonotype has a handful of counts. J is TRBJ1-1 and V is TRBV2; tentatively, D is TRBD1 (5 bases). This CDR3 contains 14 residues. V dropped 6 bases and J dropped 7 bases, with 18 bases sitting between them. Per germline, CDR1 SNHLY and CDR2 FYNNEI. CDR3 DNA: TGTGCCAGCAGGGCGCAAACTCTGGGGGATGAAGCTTTCTTT. Encoded protein: CASRAQTLGDEAFF.

This chain joins TRBV5-1 and TRBJ2-5; 7 bases agree with TRBD2. The germline CDR1 and CDR2 sequences are SGHRS and YFSETQ. The CDR3 length is 14 residues. Trimming took 4 bases from V and 2 from J; bases not matched to a gene: 5. CDR3 amino acids: CASSGGGQQETQYF. For the CDR3, the DNA is TGCGCCAGCAGCGGGGGAGGGCAACAAGAGACCCAGTACTTC.

The rearrangement links TRBV27 to TRBJ1-1, with TRBD1 matching 8 bases. V lost 3 bases, J lost 4 bases, and 7 bases stayed unmatched. The CDR3 spans 15 residues. The germline gives CDR1 MNHEY, CDR2 SMNVEV (reference sequence). CDR3 DNA sequence: TGTGCCAGCAGTTTCGGGGCAGGGGGCGGCACTGAAGCTTTCTTT. Translated: CASSFGAGGGTEAFF.

This clonotype was counted only a few times. The chain carries TRBV19 and TRBJ2-7; 9 bases match TRBD1. CDR3 length equals 13 residues. The V gene end was trimmed by 5 bases and the J gene end by 3 bases; junction bases not matched to a gene: 2. Looked up from germline, CDR1 is LNHDA and CDR2 is SQIVND (reference sequence). The DNA of the CDR3 is TGTGCCAGTAGTGGACAGGGGTACTACGAGCAGTACTTC. Amino acids: CASSGQGYYEQYF.

There are a few counts of this clonotype. This rearrangement joins TRBV4-2 to TRBJ2-3, with D perhaps given as TRBD1 or TRBD2 (5 bases each). With 4 bases removed from V and 4 bases from J, the gap between germline ends came to 15 bases. From germline, CDR1 is LGHNA and CDR2 YNFKEQ. The CDR3 covers 15 residues. DNA for the CDR3: TGTGCCAGCAGCCCTGCTGTGAGGGGCTCAGATACGCAGTATTTT. As protein: CASSPAVRGSDTQYF.

In this sample, this clonotype turned up many times. The J gene is TRBJ2-1, the V gene TRBV27; the match to TRBD2 covers 8 bases. Germline-derived CDR1 and CDR2 are MNHEY and SMNVEV (reference sequence). The CDR3 spans 16 residues. The V and J ends lost 2 bases and 1 base, in that order; junction bases with no gene match: 4. CDR3 in amino acids: CASSLRRGDSYNEQFF. CDR3 bases: TGTGCCAGCAGTTTACGGCGGGGGGATTCCTACAATGAGCAGTTCTTC.

The rearrangement uses TRBV2 and TRBJ2-2; D is unclear. Germline V gene lookup returns CDR1 SNHLY and CDR2 FYNNEI. Trimming shortened V by 7 bases and J by 5 bases, and 8 bases separated the two germline ends. CDR3 length equals 12 residues. This CDR3 is CASTLTTGELFF. The CDR3 DNA reads TGTGCCAGCACCTTAACTACCGGGGAGCTGTTTTTT.

This clonotype was observed a handful of times. The chain is built from TRBV29-1 and TRBJ1-2; unclear D gene. The CDR3 spans 12 residues. The V gene's germline CDR1 is SQVTM and CDR2 ANQGSEA. Between the trimmed V and J ends, which lost 0 bases and 8 bases, there was a span of 10 bases. CDR3 sequence: CSVEEGAGGYTF. The CDR3 DNA reads TGCAGCGTTGAAGAGGGAGCTGGGGGCTACACCTTC.

In this sample, this clonotype turned up a few times. This sequence joins TRBV6-5 and TRBJ2-1, with 12 bases lining up with TRBD2. Germline values: CDR1 MNHEY, CDR2 SVGAGI. CDR3 length: 15 amino acids. After removal of 7 bases from V and 4 bases from J, the junction contained 5 bases not matched to a gene. CDR3 loop: CASKLAGGSYNEQFF. DNA of the CDR3: TGTGCCAGCAAGCTAGCGGGGGGGAGTTACAATGAGCAGTTCTTC.

This clonotype was observed at least ten times. This chain joins TRBV12-3 or TRBV12-4 and TRBJ2-2; possibly TRBD1 for D (6 bases). The CDR3 is 15 residues long. The V and J ends lost 8 bases and 4 bases respectively, with 17 bases between them. CDR3 amino acids: CASLGHRAATGELFF. DNA for the CDR3: TGTGCCAGCTTGGGTCACAGGGCTGCCACCGGGGAGCTGTTTTTT.

The V and J genes are TRBV7-2 and TRBJ2-2, with D possibly TRBD2 on 5 matching bases. Trimming removed 5 bases at V and 1 base at J, with 14 bases between. Germline V gene lookup returns CDR1 SGHTA and CDR2 FQGNSA. The CDR3 totals 16 residues. CDR3: CASSAGRGMNTGELFF. Written as DNA, the CDR3 is TGTGCCAGCAGCGCCGGGCGAGGGATGAACACCGGGGAGCTGTTTTTT.